A single sample is the source of the 9 T cell receptor beta chains below, sequenced in a study of neurological immune-mediated disorders (dated by TCRdb to about 2019). The library was prepared using 5' RACE. Sequencing was performed on an Illumina HiSeq 2500. TCRdb reanalyzed the raw reads on its own, using fastp at Q25 for trimming and MiXCR for clone calling, and kept in-frame beta chains. Here each entry gathers all rows of one CDR3 protein and keeps the most common genes and DNA. In this sample the table shows some 83,000 distinct CDR3 sequences, 2.5% to 3% of which occur a single time. About 1% of the sample comes from the top ten. Sequences were obtained from PBMCs. The receptors derive from a woman in her 30s with multiple sclerosis.

This clonotype showed up many times. The V gene is TRBV10-3, the J gene TRBJ2-7; D might be TRBD2 (6 bases). This CDR3 region has 13 residues. Looked up from germline, CDR1 is ENHRY and CDR2 is SYGVKD. Trimming cost V 3 bases and J 4 bases, with 10 bases left between them. Here the CDR3 DNA reads TGTGCCATCAGTGACGGGAGCTTATACGAGCAGTACTTC. Amino acids: CAISDGSLYEQYF.

This clonotype was found many times. V is TRBV28 and J is TRBJ2-7; D perhaps matches TRBD2 (6 bases). The V end lost 6 bases, the J end lost 6 bases, and 18 bases lay between the germline ends. This CDR3 comprises 14 residues. Germline V CDR1 and CDR2: MDHEN, SYDVKM. The CDR3 coding sequence is TGTGCCAGCAGCCTTACTAGCAGTCAAAGCGAGCAGTACTTC. Translated, it gives CASSLTSSQSEQYF.

This clonotype was picked up many times. The chain recombines TRBV5-1 with TRBJ2-6; D is uncertain. Trimming cost V 3 bases and J 2 bases, with 12 bases left between them. Germline lookup yields CDR1 SGHRS and CDR2 YFSETQ. The CDR3 spans 16 residues. Here the CDR3 reads CASSSGLGTGANVLTF. The CDR3 DNA reads as TGCGCCAGCAGCTCCGGTTTGGGGACTGGGGCCAACGTCCTGACTTTC.

The CDR3 loop reads CASSYSTKSEAFF. Written as DNA, the CDR3 is TGTGCCAGCAGTTACTCGACTAAGTCTGAAGCTTTCTTT. The rearrangement uses TRBV6-6 and TRBJ1-1; no clear D. V dropped 0 bases and J dropped 6 bases, with 8 bases sitting between them. This CDR3 has 13 amino acids. The germline V gene encodes CDR1 MNHNY and CDR2 SVGAGI (reference sequence).

This clonotype was recorded at least ten times. The chain recombines TRBV5-6 with TRBJ1-1, with D tentatively TRBD1 (6 bases). Trimming stripped 4 bases from V and 5 bases from J, with 12 bases between. The germline V gene has CDR1 SGHDT and CDR2 YYEEEE. CDR3 length: 13 amino acids. This CDR3 reads CASSKTGSTEAFF. CDR3 nucleotide sequence: TGTGCCAGCAGCAAGACAGGATCAACTGAAGCTTTCTTT.

This clonotype was seen many times. V is TRBV11-3 and J is TRBJ2-3, with 9 bases fitting TRBD1. Trimming at V came to 6 bases and at J to 6 bases, leaving 7 bases not matched to a gene. The CDR3 spans 14 residues. From germline, CDR1 is SGHNT and CDR2 YENEEA. CDR3 sequence reads: CASSLRDRDDTQYF. The CDR3, as DNA: TGTGCCAGCAGTCTCCGGGACAGGGATGATACGCAGTATTTT.

V is TRBV28 and J is TRBJ2-1, with no clear D. Germline V lookup: CDR1 MDHEN, CDR2 SYDVKM. The CDR3 has 11 amino acids. CDR3 bases: TGTGACAGTAGTATGGGCGGTGAGCAGTTCTTC. Translated: CDSSMGGEQFF.

In this sample, this clonotype turned up many times. The V call is TRBV5-1, the J call TRBJ2-6; a weak D match, TRBD1 (10 bases). Per the germline V gene, CDR1 is SGHRS and CDR2 is YFSETQ. V shed 6 bases and J shed 0 bases, with 28 bases lying between them. This CDR3 has 21 residues. In DNA, the CDR3 is TGCGCCAGCAAGGTGGGGACAGGGGAACTAGCGGGCCTCTCTGGGGCCAACGTCCTGACTTTC. It is translated as CASKVGTGELAGLSGANVLTF.

The table lists this clonotype with many counts. V and J are TRBV27 and TRBJ2-5; a weak D match, TRBD1 (6 bases). The germline V and J ends were trimmed by 7 bases and 1 base, with 16 bases remaining between them. The CDR3 sequence is 15 residues long. Germline values: CDR1 MNHEY, CDR2 SMNVEV (reference sequence). The CDR3 DNA sequence: TGTGCCAGCATTAAGGGGGAAGTCAGCCAAGAGACCCAGTACTTC. This translates into CASIKGEVSQETQYF.